A single sample is the source of the 30 T cell receptor beta chains below, sequenced in a study of human T cells and chemical hapten exposure. Treatment meaning: therapeutic diphenylcyclopropenone sensitization with weekly scalp DPC. The library put unique molecular identifiers onto individual cDNA molecules. MiXCR, applied by TCRdb to the reads, yields one record per CDR3 protein. The table includes approximately 4,900 distinct CDR3 sequences, around half detected once. The material was whole blood, obtained before DPC sensitization or 2, 6, or about 24 weeks after (not recorded which). The receptors originated from an adult with alopecia areata. Some clones in this sample may be carry-over from other donors' samples. This table probably holds off-target reads from a library built for another chain.

The J gene is TRBJ2-4, the V gene TRBV20-1; the match to TRBD2 covers 14 bases. CDR3 length equals 14 residues. CDR1 and CDR2 (germline): DFQATT, SNEGSKA (reference sequence). Trimming removed 3 bases from V and 8 bases from J; junction bases left unmatched: 3. In nucleotides, the CDR3 is TGCAGTGCTAGGGGGACTAGCGGGAGTGACATTCAGTACTTC. It translates to CSARGTSGSDIQYF.

This rearrangement joins TRBV6-2 or TRBV6-3 to TRBJ2-7, with D possibly matching TRBD2 (5 bases). The CDR3 consists of 16 residues. Trimming removed 2 bases from V and 6 bases from J, with 20 bases in between. CDR1 and CDR2 (germline): MNHEY, SVGEGT. CDR3 sequence reads: CASSYPLGSWESEQYF. CDR3 bases: TGTGCCAGCAGTTACCCACTGGGGTCGTGGGAGAGCGAGCAGTACTTC.

This chain links TRBV6-6 with TRBJ2-5; D unresolved. This CDR3 region has 13 residues. Germline CDR1 is MNHNY and CDR2 is SVGAGI (reference sequence). Trimming cost V 2 bases and J 5 bases, with 9 bases left between them. CDR3 amino acids: CASSYRCMETQYF. DNA of the CDR3: TGTGCCAGCAGTTACAGATGTATGGAGACCCAGTACTTC.

The V call is TRBV5-5, the J call TRBJ2-7; TRBD2 matches 10 bases. In germline, CDR1 is SGHKS, CDR2 YYEKEE (reference sequence). The CDR3 extends over 15 amino acids. Trimming took 4 bases from V and 6 from J; bases not matched to a gene: 10. CDR3 bases: TGTGCCAGCAGCCCGAATCCTAGCGGGAGCGCCGAGCAGTACTTC. This sequence encodes CASSPNPSGSAEQYF.

The gene calls are TRBV12-3 or TRBV12-4 and TRBJ2-1, with 8 positions matching TRBD2. The CDR3 is 16 amino acids. V shed 5 bases and J 4 bases; nucleotides not matched to a gene: 10. CDR3 in DNA: TGTGCCAGCAGTGACTTAGCGGGATCAATTTACAATGAGCAGTTCTTC. It specifies CASSDLAGSIYNEQFF.

This clonotype was seen only a few times. The J gene is TRBJ2-7, the V gene TRBV28; 7 bases are a match to TRBD1. In germline, CDR1 is MDHEN, CDR2 SYDVKM. V shed 4 bases and J 2 bases; nucleotides not matched to a gene: 8. CDR3 length: 15 amino acids. The CDR3 DNA follows: TGTGCCAGCAGTTCCCCATTGACAGGGACCTACGAGCAGTACTTC. It specifies CASSSPLTGTYEQYF.

This clonotype has more than one count but fewer than ten. This chain uses TRBV4-2 with TRBJ2-7, with D possibly being TRBD2 (6 bases). Germline-derived CDR1 and CDR2 are LGHNA and YNFKEQ. This CDR3 has 18 residues. V gave up 4 bases and J gave up 1 base, with 23 bases separating them. The CDR3 nucleotides are TGTGCCAGCAGCCCACGGCCCGGGGAGGAACTAATGTCCTACGAGCAGTACTTC. Amino acids: CASSPRPGEELMSYEQYF.

The chain combines TRBV6-2 or TRBV6-3 with TRBJ2-5; D possibly corresponds to TRBD1 (5 bases). V was cut by 5 bases and J by 5 bases, with 9 bases left in between. CDR3 length equals 12 residues. CDR1 is MNHEY, CDR2 SVGEGT, per germline. Written as DNA, the CDR3 is TGTGCCAGCAGTAACAGGTTGGAGACCCAGTACTTC. This sequence encodes CASSNRLETQYF.

The V and J genes are TRBV20-1 and TRBJ2-3; 8 positions agree with TRBD2. With 2 bases clipped from V and 6 bases from J, the junction kept 4 bases outside the gene matches. This CDR3 has 13 amino acids. CDR1 DFQATT and CDR2 SNEGSKA come from the germline V gene (reference sequence). CDR3 nucleotide sequence: TGCAGTGCTAGAAGCGGGAGCGGGGATACGCAGTATTTT. Protein sequence: CSARSGSGDTQYF.

The chain links TRBV18 to TRBJ2-1; D might be TRBD2 (6 bases). With 3 bases removed from V and 5 bases from J, the gap between germline ends came to 14 bases. The CDR3 spans 15 residues. Germline V gene lookup returns CDR1 KGHSH and CDR2 LQKENI. DNA of the CDR3: TGTGCCAGCTCACCCGGACCGGGACTCGACAATGAGCAGTTCTTC. Translation: CASSPGPGLDNEQFF.

This clonotype was detected only once. The chain uses TRBV20-1 and TRBJ2-3; TRBD2 matches at 7 bases. The CDR3 has 14 residues. V was pared by 0 bases and J by 5 bases, with 5 bases of the junction left unmatched. Germline V gives CDR1 DFQATT, CDR2 SNEGSKA (reference sequence). The CDR3 loop reads CSAREGGLGDTQYF. In DNA form, the CDR3 reads TGCAGTGCTAGAGAGGGAGGGTTAGGAGATACGCAGTATTTT.

The table lists this clonotype with a few counts. This sequence joins TRBV7-9 and TRBJ2-5; 7 bases line up with TRBD2. V was clipped by 4 bases and J by 4 bases; unmatched bases: 0. Germline CDR1 is SEHNR and CDR2 is FQNEAQ (reference sequence). This CDR3 has 12 amino acids. The CDR3 bases are TGTGCCAGCAGCTGGACTAGAGAGACCCAGTACTTC. It yields the protein CASSWTRETQYF.

This clonotype was recorded a few times. This chain uses TRBV29-1 with TRBJ2-4, with D perhaps assigned TRBD1 or TRBD2 (6 bases each). Trimming stripped 5 bases from V and 1 base from J, with 15 bases between. The CDR3 runs 15 residues. Germline lookup yields CDR1 SQVTM and CDR2 ANQGSEA. As DNA, the CDR3 is TGCAGCGTTCTGGGGGGCGGCTTTGCCAAAAACATTCAGTACTTC. Residues: CSVLGGGFAKNIQYF. Based on the CDR3 plus reference TRBV29-1 and TRBJ2-4, the full variable domain is SAVISQKPSRDICQRGTSLTIQCQVDSQVTMMFWYRQQPGQSLTLIATANQGSEATYESGFVIDKFPISRPNLTFSTLTVSNMSPEDSSIYLCSVLGGGFAKNIQYFGAGTRLSVL.

The CDR3: CASSQQGRRTDTQYF. CDR3 coding DNA: TGTGCCAGCAGTCAGCAGGGTCGGCGCACAGATACGCAGTATTTT. The gene calls are TRBV2 and TRBJ2-3; a weak D match, TRBD1 (5 bases). Trimming left V 5 bases short and J 1 base short, with 13 bases between. CDR1 SNHLY and CDR2 FYNNEI come from the germline V gene. CDR3 length equals 15 residues.

The chain uses TRBV18 and TRBJ2-2, with D possibly matching TRBD1 (6 bases). V was trimmed by 0 bases and J by 3 bases, leaving 8 bases between them. This CDR3 is built from 15 residues. Germline V CDR1 and CDR2: KGHSH, LQKENI. The CDR3 here is CASSPPDRYTGELFF. CDR3 in DNA: TGTGCCAGCTCACCACCGGACAGATACACCGGGGAGCTGTTTTTT.

V is TRBV11-2 and J is TRBJ2-1, with 11 nucleotides matching TRBD2. V lost 5 bases and J lost 7; bases outside the gene matches: 10. Germline-derived CDR1 and CDR2 are SGHAT and FQNNGV. CDR3 length equals 16 residues. The DNA for the CDR3 is TGTGCCAGCAGCCTCGTCCTAGCGGGAGGTTCGAATGAGCAGTTCTTC. Translation: CASSLVLAGGSNEQFF.

This clonotype occurred a few times. J is TRBJ1-5 and V is TRBV18; D may be TRBD1 (5 bases). The CDR3 totals 14 residues. The V gene's germline CDR1 is KGHSH and CDR2 LQKENI. The V gene lost 6 bases and the J gene lost 0 bases, with 9 bases spanning the gap. The CDR3 here is CASSAQGSNQPQHF. The CDR3 nucleotides read TGTGCCAGCTCGGCCCAGGGTAGCAATCAGCCCCAGCATTTT.

This chain joins TRBV7-8 and TRBJ2-3; 7 nucleotides agree with TRBD2. V was clipped by 5 bases and J by 2 bases; unmatched bases: 7. The CDR3 is 15 amino acids. The germline V gene encodes CDR1 SGHVS and CDR2 FQNEAQ. The CDR3 sequence is CASSPAGDPTDTQYF. In DNA, the CDR3 is TGTGCCAGCAGCCCCGCGGGGGACCCCACAGATACGCAGTATTTT.

The chain joins TRBV6-2 or TRBV6-3 to TRBJ2-1; a weak D match, TRBD1 (6 bases). Germline CDR1 MNHEY, CDR2 SVGEGT. This CDR3 region has 15 residues. V was cut by 5 bases and J by 7 bases, with 18 bases left in between. CDR3 DNA sequence: TGTGCCAGCAGTCCTGGACAGCTGTCCTGGAATGAGCAGTTCTTC. This encodes CASSPGQLSWNEQFF.

In nucleotides, the CDR3 is TGTGCCGGAGGTGGAAGTTCAGATACGCAGTATTTT. Translation gives CAGGGSSDTQYF. The chain recombines TRBV30 with TRBJ2-3; D is possibly TRBD2 (5 bases). The length of the CDR3 is 12 residues. Looked up from germline, CDR1 is GTSNPN and CDR2 is SVGIG (reference sequence). The V end was cut by 8 bases, the J end by 4 bases, with 13 bases between.

This CDR3 reads CASSLTQTTEQFF. For the CDR3, the DNA is TGTGCCAGCAGCTTAACTCAGACGACAGAGCAGTTCTTC. The V gene is TRBV7-3, the J gene TRBJ2-1, with no clear D. Germline CDR1 is SGHTA and CDR2 is FQGTGA. The CDR3 runs 13 residues. V shed 0 bases and J shed 10 bases, with 10 bases lying between them.

V usage is TRBV9 and J usage is TRBJ2-3, with D perhaps matching TRBD2 (7 bases). CDR3 length equals 17 residues. Germline V CDR1 and CDR2: SGDLS, YYNGEE. The V and J ends lost 4 bases and 6 bases respectively, with 24 bases between them. CDR3 sequence reads: CASSLFKDPAGADTQYF. Here the CDR3 DNA reads TGTGCCAGCAGCCTATTCAAAGACCCGGCGGGGGCGGATACGCAGTATTTT. Using reference TRBV9 and TRBJ2-3 for the parts outside the CDR3, the full variable domain is DSGVTQTPKHLITATGQRVTLRCSPRSGDLSVYWYQQSLDQGLQFLIQYYNGEERAKGNILERFSAQQFPDLHSELNLSSLELGDSALYFCASSLFKDPAGADTQYFGPGTRLTVL.

This clonotype has just one count. The gene calls are TRBV2 and TRBJ2-3; D ambiguous. V was cut by 6 bases and J by 0 bases, with 4 bases left in between. Germline V CDR1 and CDR2: SNHLY, FYNNEI. The CDR3 covers 12 residues. The CDR3 bases are TGTGCCAGCAGCGCTAGCACAGATACGCAGTATTTT. Encoded protein: CASSASTDTQYF.

This rearrangement joins TRBV29-1 to TRBJ1-2; D remains ambiguous. CDR1 is SQVTM, CDR2 ANQGSEA, per germline. This CDR3 is built from 11 residues. V was clipped by 6 bases and J by 6 bases, with 11 bases between them. The chain's CDR3 is CSVGREDGYTF. The CDR3 nucleotides are TGCAGCGTAGGAAGGGAAGATGGCTACACCTTC.

This clonotype was observed a handful of times. V is TRBV5-1 and J is TRBJ2-4; 9 bases are a match to TRBD1. CDR1 is SGHRS and CDR2 is YFSETQ in the germline V gene. J was trimmed by 6 bases and V by 4 bases; bases with no gene match: 8. The CDR3 sequence is 15 residues long. The CDR3 protein is CASSPDRGGRNIQYF. The CDR3 nucleotides are TGCGCCAGCAGCCCTGACAGGGGGGGAAGAAACATTCAGTACTTC.

The V call is TRBV6-1, the J call TRBJ2-3; tentatively, D is TRBD1 or TRBD2 (5 bases each). Germline V gene data show CDR1 as MNHNS and CDR2 as SASEGT. V lost 10 bases, J lost 0 bases, and 14 bases lay in between. The CDR3 has 14 amino acids. In DNA form, the CDR3 reads TGTGCCACCCAAAGGGGACCTAGCACAGATACGCAGTATTTT. Protein sequence: CATQRGPSTDTQYF.

The genes are TRBV4-3 and TRBJ2-7; the D call may be TRBD1 or TRBD2 (5 bases each). The CDR3 contains 17 residues. Trimming shortened V by 0 bases and J by 3 bases, and 18 bases separated the two germline ends. The germline gives CDR1 LGHNA, CDR2 YSLEER. The CDR3, as DNA: TGCGCCAGCAGCCAAGACTCCCCCCCCGGGACCATCTACGAGCAGTACTTC. It encodes CASSQDSPPGTIYEQYF.

The chain recombines TRBV2 with TRBJ2-3; D is tentatively TRBD1 or TRBD2 (5 bases each). Germline V gene data show CDR1 as SNHLY and CDR2 as FYNNEI. Trimming shortened V by 10 bases and J by 3 bases, and 17 bases separated the two germline ends. This CDR3 region has 14 residues. The CDR3 sequence is CATRTGTRTDTQYF. CDR3 nucleotide sequence: TGTGCCACGCGGACCGGGACCCGGACAGATACGCAGTATTTT.

This clonotype was seen only a few times. The chain recombines TRBV5-5 with TRBJ2-3; no firm D call. V lost 2 bases and J 2 bases, leaving 6 bases between the germline ends. The germline CDR1 and CDR2 sequences are SGHKS and YYEKEE (reference sequence). The CDR3 totals 13 residues. CDR3 DNA sequence: TGTGCCAGCAGCTTTGGCCCCACAGATACGCAGTATTTT. Protein: CASSFGPTDTQYF.

The V gene is TRBV19, the J gene TRBJ2-5; unclear D gene. V lost 3 bases and J 5 bases, leaving 4 bases between the germline ends. Germline CDR1 is LNHDA and CDR2 is SQIVND (reference sequence). The CDR3 is 11 amino acids. This CDR3 reads CASSIRETQYF. The CDR3 DNA reads as TGTGCCAGTAGTATTCGGGAGACCCAGTACTTC.